The entry below gives a single TCR beta chain sequence along with its context. What it binds is not known. Data came from immunoSEQ multiplex PCR; TCRdb stores just in-frame clones and leaves some out. The table includes approximately 180,000 clones, around 93% detected once. The data stem from a study of shared clonotypes between healthy human individuals. Study results and caveats: Relative to memory subsets, naive subsets generally showed larger estimated richness. Clonotypes that were shared across a handful of donors made up around 5% of naive CD4 clonotypes.

The germline gives CDR1 SGHTS, CDR2 YDEGEE. The CDR3 spans 13 residues. Sequenced material: naive CD4+ T cells sorted from blood. Subset noted: CD45RA+ positively selected. The chain joins TRBV5-8 to TRBJ2-5, with no clear D. The end of the DNA is better explained by TRBJ2-7, so the J call may be wrong. The clonotype originates from a woman under 40 in good health. CDR3 DNA: TGTGCCAGCAGTAAAAAAACAGTTTACGAGCAGTACTTC. Translating it yields CASSKKTVYEQYF.